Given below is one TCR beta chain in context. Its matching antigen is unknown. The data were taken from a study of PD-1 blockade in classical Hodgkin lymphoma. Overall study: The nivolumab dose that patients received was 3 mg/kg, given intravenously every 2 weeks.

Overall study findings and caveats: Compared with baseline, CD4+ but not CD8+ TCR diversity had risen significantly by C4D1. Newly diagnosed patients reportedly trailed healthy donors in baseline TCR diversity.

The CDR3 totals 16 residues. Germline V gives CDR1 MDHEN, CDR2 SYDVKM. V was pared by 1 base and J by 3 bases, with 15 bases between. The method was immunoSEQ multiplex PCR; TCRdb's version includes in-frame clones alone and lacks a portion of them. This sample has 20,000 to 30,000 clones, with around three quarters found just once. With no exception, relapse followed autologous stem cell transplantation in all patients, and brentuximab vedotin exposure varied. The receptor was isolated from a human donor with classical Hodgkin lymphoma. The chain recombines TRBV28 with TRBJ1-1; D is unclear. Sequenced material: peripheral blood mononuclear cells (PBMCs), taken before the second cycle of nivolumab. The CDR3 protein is CASSLLAWGSHTEAFF. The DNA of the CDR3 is TGTGCCAGCAGTTTATTGGCATGGGGTAGCCACACTGAAGCTTTCTTT.